The clone carrying this TCR beta chain was observed once. The treatment is: oral pan-JAK inhibitor, 5-10 mg twice daily. This record belongs to a study of CD8+ T cells in alopecia areata. Once RNA had been extracted, it was reverse transcribed into cDNA to act as the sequencing template. The repertoire was sequenced with immunoSEQ multiplex PCR; TCRdb's copy has only in-frame clones and lacks some. The repertoire holds 60,000 to 90,000 clones, with around two thirds as singletons. CDR1 LGHNA and CDR2 YSLEER come from the germline V gene. The ends lost 0 bases at V and 5 bases at J; junction bases unmatched: 5. The CDR3 consists of 16 residues.

The chain joins TRBV4-3 to TRBJ2-1; 9 nucleotides match TRBD2. The sequenced sample was CD8+ T cells sorted from blood, obtained at week 24, from a patient treated with tofacitinib. The TCR sequence derives from a human donor with alopecia areata. The DNA of the CDR3 is TGCGCCAGCAGCCAAGACCAAGCGGGAGGACACAATGAGCAGTTCTTC. Its translation: CASSQDQAGGHNEQFF.